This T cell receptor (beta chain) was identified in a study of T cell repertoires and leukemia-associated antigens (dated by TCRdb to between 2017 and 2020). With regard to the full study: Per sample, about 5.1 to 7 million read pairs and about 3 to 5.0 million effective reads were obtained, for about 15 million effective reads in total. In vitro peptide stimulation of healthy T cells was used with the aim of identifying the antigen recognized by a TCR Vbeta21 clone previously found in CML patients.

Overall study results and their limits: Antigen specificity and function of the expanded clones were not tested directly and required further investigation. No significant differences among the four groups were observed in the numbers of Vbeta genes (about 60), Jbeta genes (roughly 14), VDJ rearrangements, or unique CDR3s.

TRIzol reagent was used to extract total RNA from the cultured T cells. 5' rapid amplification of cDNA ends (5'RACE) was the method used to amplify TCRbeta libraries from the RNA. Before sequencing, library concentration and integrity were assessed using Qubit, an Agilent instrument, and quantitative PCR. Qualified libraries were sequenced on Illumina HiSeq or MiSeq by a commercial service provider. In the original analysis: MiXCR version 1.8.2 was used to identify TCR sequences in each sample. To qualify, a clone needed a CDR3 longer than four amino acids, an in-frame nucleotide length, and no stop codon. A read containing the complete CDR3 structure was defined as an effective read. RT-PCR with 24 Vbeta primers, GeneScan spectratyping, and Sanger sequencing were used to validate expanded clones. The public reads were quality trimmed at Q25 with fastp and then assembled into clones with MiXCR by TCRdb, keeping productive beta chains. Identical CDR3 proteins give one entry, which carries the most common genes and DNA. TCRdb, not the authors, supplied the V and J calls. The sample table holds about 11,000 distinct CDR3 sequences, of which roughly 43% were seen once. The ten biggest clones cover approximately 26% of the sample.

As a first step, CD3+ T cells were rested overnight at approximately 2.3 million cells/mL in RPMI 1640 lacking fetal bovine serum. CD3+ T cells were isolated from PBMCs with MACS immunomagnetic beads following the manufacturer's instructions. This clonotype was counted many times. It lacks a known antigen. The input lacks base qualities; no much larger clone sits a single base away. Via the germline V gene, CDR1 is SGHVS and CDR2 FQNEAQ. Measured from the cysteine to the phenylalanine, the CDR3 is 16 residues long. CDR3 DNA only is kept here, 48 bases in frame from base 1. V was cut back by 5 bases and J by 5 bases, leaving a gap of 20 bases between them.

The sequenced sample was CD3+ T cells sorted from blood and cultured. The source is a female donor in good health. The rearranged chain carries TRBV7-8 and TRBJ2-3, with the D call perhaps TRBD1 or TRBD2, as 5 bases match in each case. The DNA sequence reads TGTGCCAGCAGCGCAGGGTGGAGTGGAGGAGAAGATACGCAGTATTTT. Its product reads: CASSAGWSGGEDTQYF.